A selection of T cell receptor beta chains follows, all from one sample in a study of OX40 agonist ivuxolimab in advanced cancers. Assay: immunoSEQ multiplex PCR; the TCRdb copy retains only in-frame clones and omits some. The sample lists some 68,000 clones, about 86% seen once, with 0.9% to 1.2% in the top ten. The sequencing used CD4+ or CD8+ T cells sorted from blood, collected in a trial of the OX40 agonist ivuxolimab. These receptors all come from an adult with an advanced solid tumor such as melanoma, head and neck, liver or kidney cancer. Each CDR3 is given with its conserved first and last residue. Each record gives: clone size, J gene, V gene, D gene, CDR3 protein, CDR3 DNA. D genes are given only for firm matches. Where a row states a size, it is once, few, many or the class of an expanded clone; other rows omit it.

abundance: NA
j_gene: TRBJ2-3
v_gene: TRBV28
d_gene: NA
CDR3aa: CASSLPSGLTDTQYF
CDR3nt: TGTGCCAGCAGTTTACCCAGCGGGCTCACAGATACGCAGTATTTT

abundance: once
j_gene: TRBJ1-5
v_gene: TRBV19
d_gene: NA
CDR3aa: CASSIVGFGNQPQHF
CDR3nt: TGTGCCAGTAGTATAGTGGGGTTCGGTAATCAGCCCCAGCATTTT

abundance: NA
j_gene: TRBJ2-2
v_gene: TRBV7-3
d_gene: NA
CDR3aa: CASSPQANTGELFF
CDR3nt: TGTGCCAGCAGCCCCCAAGCGAACACCGGGGAGCTGTTTTTT

abundance: NA
j_gene: TRBJ1-1
v_gene: TRBV9
d_gene: NA
CDR3aa: CASSVEVQGGSTEAFF
CDR3nt: TGTGCCAGCAGCGTAGAGGTGCAGGGTGGGAGCACTGAAGCTTTCTTT

abundance: NA
j_gene: TRBJ2-1
v_gene: TRBV14
d_gene: NA
CDR3aa: CASSPTWGMDEQFF
CDR3nt: TGTGCCAGCAGCCCGACCTGGGGCATGGATGAGCAGTTCTTC

abundance: NA
j_gene: TRBJ2-5
v_gene: TRBV29-1
d_gene: TRBD2
CDR3aa: CSALPEAGRAETQYF
CDR3nt: TGCAGCGCCCTGCCGGAGGCAGGGAGGGCGGAGACCCAGTACTTC

abundance: NA
j_gene: TRBJ2-1
v_gene: TRBV5-1
d_gene: TRBD2
CDR3aa: CASSFVLAGGHEQFF
CDR3nt: TGCGCCAGCAGCTTTGTTCTAGCGGGAGGGCATGAGCAGTTCTTC

abundance: NA
j_gene: TRBJ1-2
v_gene: TRBV28
d_gene: NA
CDR3aa: CASSPPGGYGYTF
CDR3nt: TGTGCCAGCAGCCCCCCGGGGGGATATGGCTACACCTTC

abundance: NA
j_gene: TRBJ2-5
v_gene: TRBV10-3
d_gene: TRBD2
CDR3aa: CAISSGRQETQYF
CDR3nt: TGTGCCATCAGCAGCGGGAGGCAAGAGACCCAGTACTTC

abundance: NA
j_gene: TRBJ2-5
v_gene: TRBV9
d_gene: NA
CDR3aa: CASSILAEETQYF
CDR3nt: TGTGCCAGCAGCATATTAGCGGAAGAGACCCAGTACTTC

abundance: NA
j_gene: TRBJ2-1
v_gene: TRBV4-2
d_gene: TRBD2
CDR3aa: CASSQGIGRSSYNEQFF
CDR3nt: TGTGCCAGCAGCCAAGGAATCGGGAGGAGCTCCTACAATGAGCAGTTCTTC

abundance: NA
j_gene: TRBJ2-5
v_gene: TRBV30
d_gene: TRBD2
CDR3aa: CAWGIAGGKETQYF
CDR3nt: TGTGCCTGGGGAATAGCGGGAGGGAAAGAGACCCAGTACTTC

abundance: NA
j_gene: TRBJ2-7
v_gene: TRBV11-2
d_gene: TRBD1
CDR3aa: CASSADKGQYYEQYF
CDR3nt: TGTGCCAGCAGCGCTGATAAGGGACAGTATTACGAGCAGTACTTC

abundance: medium-sized
j_gene: TRBJ1-2
v_gene: TRBV7-6
d_gene: NA
CDR3aa: CASSLEADTNYGYTF
CDR3nt: TGTGCCAGCAGCTTAGAGGCAGACACTAACTATGGCTACACCTTC

abundance: once
j_gene: TRBJ2-6
v_gene: TRBV28
d_gene: NA
CDR3aa: CASSFGFSAGANVLTF
CDR3nt: TGTGCCAGCAGTTTCGGGTTCTCGGCTGGGGCCAACGTCCTGACTTTC

abundance: NA
j_gene: TRBJ2-4
v_gene: TRBV4-1
d_gene: TRBD2
CDR3aa: CASSQEPREGYIQYF
CDR3nt: TGCGCCAGCAGCCAAGAACCGCGGGAGGGATACATTCAGTACTTC

abundance: few
j_gene: TRBJ1-2
v_gene: TRBV6-5
d_gene: NA
CDR3aa: CASSYEGNYGYTF
CDR3nt: TGTGCCAGCAGTTACGAGGGTAACTATGGCTACACCTTC

abundance: few
j_gene: TRBJ1-1
v_gene: TRBV27
d_gene: TRBD1
CDR3aa: CASSSRTGNTEAFF
CDR3nt: TGTGCCAGCAGTTCGCGGACAGGGAACACTGAAGCTTTCTTT

abundance: NA
j_gene: TRBJ1-4
v_gene: TRBV28
d_gene: NA
CDR3aa: CASSFSSGQSGGKTVF
CDR3nt: TGTGCCAGCAGTTTCTCCTCGGGGCAAAGTGGGGGAAAAACTGTTTTT

abundance: NA
j_gene: TRBJ2-7
v_gene: TRBV29-1
d_gene: TRBD1
CDR3aa: CSVKPGGLFSYEQYF
CDR3nt: TGCAGCGTTAAACCAGGGGGTTTATTCTCCTACGAGCAGTACTTC

abundance: NA
j_gene: TRBJ2-2
v_gene: TRBV6-1
d_gene: NA
CDR3aa: CASKTPSNTGELFF
CDR3nt: TGTGCCAGCAAAACACCTTCGAACACCGGGGAGCTGTTTTTT

abundance: NA
j_gene: TRBJ2-7
v_gene: TRBV7-6
d_gene: NA
CDR3aa: CASSPWTGSSYEQYF
CDR3nt: TGTGCCAGCAGCCCATGGACGGGGAGCTCCTACGAGCAGTACTTC

abundance: NA
j_gene: TRBJ1-1
v_gene: TRBV6-5
d_gene: NA
CDR3aa: CASSFYGDTEAFF
CDR3nt: TGTGCCAGCAGTTTTTACGGAGACACTGAAGCTTTCTTT

abundance: NA
j_gene: TRBJ2-5
v_gene: TRBV7-2
d_gene: NA
CDR3aa: CASGFRTGYEETQYF
CDR3nt: TGTGCCAGCGGTTTTAGGACGGGCTACGAAGAGACCCAGTACTTC

abundance: NA
j_gene: TRBJ2-3
v_gene: TRBV11-3
d_gene: NA
CDR3aa: CASSLVWTDTQYF
CDR3nt: TGTGCCAGCAGCTTAGTTTGGACAGATACGCAGTATTTT

abundance: NA
j_gene: TRBJ2-1
v_gene: TRBV7-3
d_gene: TRBD2
CDR3aa: CASSLGLAGYNEQFF
CDR3nt: TGTGCCAGCAGCTTGGGACTAGCGGGTTACAATGAGCAGTTCTTC

abundance: NA
j_gene: TRBJ2-4
v_gene: TRBV5-1
d_gene: TRBD1
CDR3aa: CASSLDRGAKNIQYF
CDR3nt: TGCGCCAGCAGCTTGGACAGGGGCGCCAAAAACATTCAGTACTTC

abundance: NA
j_gene: TRBJ2-1
v_gene: TRBV6-6
d_gene: TRBD1
CDR3aa: CASSYGTGVYNEQFF
CDR3nt: TGTGCCAGCAGTTACGGGACAGGGGTCTACAATGAGCAGTTCTTC

abundance: NA
j_gene: TRBJ2-3
v_gene: TRBV27
d_gene: TRBD1
CDR3aa: CASSPWTGGSDTQYF
CDR3nt: TGTGCCAGCAGCCCATGGACAGGGGGATCAGATACGCAGTATTTT

abundance: NA
j_gene: TRBJ2-3
v_gene: TRBV27
d_gene: TRBD1
CDR3aa: CASRSRTGFIEDTQYF
CDR3nt: TGTGCCAGCAGAAGTAGGACAGGGTTCATTGAAGATACGCAGTATTTT

abundance: NA
j_gene: TRBJ2-1
v_gene: TRBV11-2
d_gene: TRBD2
CDR3aa: CASSQRLAGIYNEQFF
CDR3nt: TGTGCCAGCAGCCAACGACTAGCGGGAATCTACAATGAGCAGTTCTTC

abundance: few
j_gene: TRBJ2-1
v_gene: TRBV2
d_gene: TRBD2
CDR3aa: CATGLGNEQFF
CDR3nt: TGTGCCACCGGACTAGGGAATGAGCAGTTCTTC

abundance: NA
j_gene: TRBJ2-1
v_gene: TRBV6-5
d_gene: NA
CDR3aa: CASSRRDNEQFF
CDR3nt: TGTGCCAGCTCTCGCAGGGACAATGAGCAGTTCTTC

abundance: NA
j_gene: TRBJ1-5
v_gene: TRBV30
d_gene: TRBD1
CDR3aa: CAWSPRGVSNQPQHF
CDR3nt: TGTGCCTGGAGTCCCAGGGGGGTTAGCAATCAGCCCCAGCATTTT

abundance: few
j_gene: TRBJ2-3
v_gene: TRBV27
d_gene: NA
CDR3aa: CASSTGTKPGSQYF
CDR3nt: TGTGCCAGCAGTACGGGGACAAAACCCGGCTCGCAGTATTTT

abundance: NA
j_gene: TRBJ2-5
v_gene: TRBV6-4
d_gene: TRBD1
CDR3aa: CASSDEIRDRQETQYF
CDR3nt: TGTGCCAGCAGTGACGAGATTCGGGACAGGCAGGAGACCCAGTACTTC

abundance: NA
j_gene: TRBJ2-3
v_gene: TRBV6-1
d_gene: TRBD1
CDR3aa: CASSARPGQGTDTQYF
CDR3nt: TGTGCCAGCAGTGCCAGGCCAGGACAGGGGACAGATACGCAGTATTTT

abundance: NA
j_gene: TRBJ2-7
v_gene: TRBV6-6
d_gene: NA
CDR3aa: CASSPGQGAYEQYF
CDR3nt: TGTGCCAGCAGTCCCGGGCAGGGCGCCTACGAGCAGTACTTC

abundance: NA
j_gene: TRBJ2-3
v_gene: TRBV7-2
d_gene: TRBD2
CDR3aa: CASSLGGRAGDTQYF
CDR3nt: TGTGCCAGCAGCTTAGGAGGGAGGGCGGGAGATACGCAGTATTTT

abundance: NA
j_gene: TRBJ2-3
v_gene: TRBV5-4
d_gene: TRBD2
CDR3aa: CASSLVGWGTSGRRTDTQYF
CDR3nt: TGTGCCAGCAGCTTGGTGGGTTGGGGGACTAGCGGGAGGCGCACAGATACGCAGTATTTT